The 2 T cell receptor beta chains below come from one sample, sequenced in a study of brain T cells in children with intractable seizures. Libraries were prepared by immunoSEQ multiplex PCR; TCRdb keeps only in-frame clonotypes and omits some of them. The table lists about 110,000 clones, roughly 94% of them singletons, with 3.5% to 4.5% in the top ten. Material: peripheral blood, obtained at surgery. Every receptor here comes from a boy under two years old with hemimegalencephaly and intractable seizures.

The J gene is TRBJ2-4, the V gene TRBV12-5, with D uncertain. The germline V and J ends were trimmed by 5 bases and 6 bases, with 11 bases remaining between them. The CDR3 is 13 residues long. Germline V CDR1 and CDR2: LGHNT, FRNRAP. The CDR3 loop reads CASGPGNANIQYF. DNA of the CDR3: TGTGCTAGTGGTCCCGGTAATGCAAACATTCAGTACTTC.

This sequence joins TRBV7-3 and TRBJ2-3, with D possibly TRBD2 on 6 matching bases. Trimming left V 1 base short and J 3 bases short, with 8 bases between. The CDR3 is 14 amino acids. Germline CDR1 SGHTA, CDR2 FQGTGA. The CDR3 is CASSLMGGTDTQYF. The CDR3 DNA reads as TGTGCCAGCAGCTTAATGGGGGGAACAGATACGCAGTATTTT. Complete variable domain (other parts from reference TRBV7-3 and TRBJ2-3): GAGVSQTPSNKVTEKGKYVELRCDPISGHTALYWYRQSLGQGPEFLIYFQGTGAADDSGLPNDRFFAVRPEGSVSTLKIQRTERGDSAVYLCASSLMGGTDTQYFGPGTRLTVL.